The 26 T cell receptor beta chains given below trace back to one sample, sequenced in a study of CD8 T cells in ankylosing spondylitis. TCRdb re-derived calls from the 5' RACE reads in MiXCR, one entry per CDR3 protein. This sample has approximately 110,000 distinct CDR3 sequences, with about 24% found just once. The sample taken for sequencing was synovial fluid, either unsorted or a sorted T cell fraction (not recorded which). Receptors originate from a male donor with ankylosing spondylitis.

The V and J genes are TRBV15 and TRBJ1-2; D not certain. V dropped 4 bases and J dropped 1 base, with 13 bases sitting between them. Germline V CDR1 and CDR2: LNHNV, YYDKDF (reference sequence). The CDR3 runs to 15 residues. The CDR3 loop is CATSIERTFNYGYTF. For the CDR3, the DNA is TGTGCCACCAGCATTGAGCGGACTTTTAACTATGGCTACACCTTC.

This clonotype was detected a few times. The CDR3 sequence: CSARGLQINTEAFF. CDR3 in DNA: TGCAGTGCTAGAGGTTTGCAGATCAACACTGAAGCTTTCTTT. This chain connects TRBV20-1 to TRBJ1-1, with no clear D. The CDR3 runs 14 residues. Germline CDR1 reads DFQATT; CDR2 reads SNEGSKA (reference sequence). The ends were cut back, 1 base at V and 2 bases at J, with 11 bases in the middle.

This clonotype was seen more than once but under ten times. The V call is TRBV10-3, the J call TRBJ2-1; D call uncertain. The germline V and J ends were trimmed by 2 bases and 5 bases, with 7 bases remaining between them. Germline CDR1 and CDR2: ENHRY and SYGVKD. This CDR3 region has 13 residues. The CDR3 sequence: CAISEPPNNEQFF. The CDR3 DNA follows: TGTGCCATCAGTGAGCCCCCAAACAATGAGCAGTTCTTC.

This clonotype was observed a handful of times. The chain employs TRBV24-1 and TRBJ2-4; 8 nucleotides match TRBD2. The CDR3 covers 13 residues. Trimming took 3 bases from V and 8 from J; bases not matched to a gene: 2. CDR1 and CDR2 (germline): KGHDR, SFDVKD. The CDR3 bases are TGTGCCACCAGTGATAGCGGGAGTGACATTCAGTACTTC. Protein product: CATSDSGSDIQYF.

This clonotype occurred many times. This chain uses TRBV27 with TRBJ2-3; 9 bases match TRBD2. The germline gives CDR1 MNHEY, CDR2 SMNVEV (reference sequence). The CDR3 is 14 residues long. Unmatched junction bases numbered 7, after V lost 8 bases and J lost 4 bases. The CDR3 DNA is TGTGCCAGCCTTAGCGGGAGTCGTCCAGATACGCAGTATTTT. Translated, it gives CASLSGSRPDTQYF.

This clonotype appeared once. In nucleotides, the CDR3 is TGTGCCAGCAGCTTGGTATCAGGCTATGGCTACACCTTC. Translating it yields CASSLVSGYGYTF. This chain connects TRBV7-9 to TRBJ1-2; D gene uncertain. CDR1 is SEHNR, CDR2 FQNEAQ, per germline (reference sequence). Trimming removed 3 bases at V and 4 bases at J, with 9 bases between. The CDR3 covers 13 residues.

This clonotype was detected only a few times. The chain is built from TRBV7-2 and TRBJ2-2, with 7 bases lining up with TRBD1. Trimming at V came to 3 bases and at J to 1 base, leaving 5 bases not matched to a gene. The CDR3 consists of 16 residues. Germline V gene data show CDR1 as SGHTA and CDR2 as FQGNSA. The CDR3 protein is CASSLTGKVNTGELFF. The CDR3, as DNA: TGTGCCAGCAGCTTGACAGGGAAGGTGAACACCGGGGAGCTGTTTTTT.

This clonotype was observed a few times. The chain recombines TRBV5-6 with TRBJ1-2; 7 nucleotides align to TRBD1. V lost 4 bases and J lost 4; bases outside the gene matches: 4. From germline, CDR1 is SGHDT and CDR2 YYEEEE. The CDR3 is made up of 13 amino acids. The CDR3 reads CASSRDRRYGYTF. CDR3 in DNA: TGTGCCAGCAGCCGGGACAGACGCTATGGCTACACCTTC.

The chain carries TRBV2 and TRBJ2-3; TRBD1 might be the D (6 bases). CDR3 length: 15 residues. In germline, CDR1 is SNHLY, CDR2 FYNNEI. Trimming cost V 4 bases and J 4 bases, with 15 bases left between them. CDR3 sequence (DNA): TGTGCCAGCAGTGCTGGACAGCGGCTGGCAGATACGCAGTATTTT. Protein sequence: CASSAGQRLADTQYF.

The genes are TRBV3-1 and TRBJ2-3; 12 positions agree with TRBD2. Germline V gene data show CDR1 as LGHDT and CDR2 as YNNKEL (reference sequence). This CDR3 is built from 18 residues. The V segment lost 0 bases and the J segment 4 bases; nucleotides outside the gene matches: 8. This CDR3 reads CASSQDLTSGRSADTQYF. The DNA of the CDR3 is TGTGCCAGCAGCCAAGATCTCACTAGCGGGAGGTCGGCAGATACGCAGTATTTT.

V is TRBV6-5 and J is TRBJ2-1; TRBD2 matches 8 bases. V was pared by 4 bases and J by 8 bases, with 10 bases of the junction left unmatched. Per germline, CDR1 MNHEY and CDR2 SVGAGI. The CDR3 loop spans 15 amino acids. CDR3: CASSFSGTSGDEQFF. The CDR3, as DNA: TGTGCCAGCAGTTTTTCCGGGACTAGTGGTGATGAGCAGTTCTTC.

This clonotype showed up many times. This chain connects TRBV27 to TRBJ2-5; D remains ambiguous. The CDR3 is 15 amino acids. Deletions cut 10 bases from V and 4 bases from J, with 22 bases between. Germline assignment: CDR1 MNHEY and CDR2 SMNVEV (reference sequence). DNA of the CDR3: TGTGCCACCAAAGCCTTAAACAATCCCGGAGAGACCCAGTACTTC. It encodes CATKALNNPGETQYF.

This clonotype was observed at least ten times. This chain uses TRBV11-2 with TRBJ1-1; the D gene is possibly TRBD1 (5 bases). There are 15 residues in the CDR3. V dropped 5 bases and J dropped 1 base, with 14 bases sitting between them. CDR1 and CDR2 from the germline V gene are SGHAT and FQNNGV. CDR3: CASSPVGAPNTEAFF. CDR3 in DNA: TGTGCCAGCAGCCCCGTAGGGGCTCCGAACACTGAAGCTTTCTTT.

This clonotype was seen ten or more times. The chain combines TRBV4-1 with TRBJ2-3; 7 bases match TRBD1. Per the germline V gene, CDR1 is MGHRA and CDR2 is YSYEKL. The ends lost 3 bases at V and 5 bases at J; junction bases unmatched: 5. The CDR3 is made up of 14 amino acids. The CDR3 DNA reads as TGCGCCAGCAGCCAGGGGACAGATGGAGATACGCAGTATTTT. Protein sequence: CASSQGTDGDTQYF.

In DNA, the CDR3 is TGCGCCAGCAGTCGGACAGGGGGACTTGAAAAACTGTTTTTT. It translates to CASSRTGGLEKLFF. This sequence joins TRBV5-1 and TRBJ1-4, with TRBD1 identical over 10 bases. CDR3 length: 14 residues. The germline gives CDR1 SGHRS, CDR2 YFSETQ. Germline trimming cut 5 bases from V and 7 bases from J; bases unmatched to any gene: 5.

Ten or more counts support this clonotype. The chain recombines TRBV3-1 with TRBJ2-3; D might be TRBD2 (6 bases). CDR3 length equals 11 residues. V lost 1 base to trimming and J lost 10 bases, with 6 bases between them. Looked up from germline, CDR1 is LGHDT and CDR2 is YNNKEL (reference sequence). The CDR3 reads CASSQGGAQYF. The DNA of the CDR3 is TGTGCCAGCAGCCAAGGGGGGGCGCAGTATTTT.

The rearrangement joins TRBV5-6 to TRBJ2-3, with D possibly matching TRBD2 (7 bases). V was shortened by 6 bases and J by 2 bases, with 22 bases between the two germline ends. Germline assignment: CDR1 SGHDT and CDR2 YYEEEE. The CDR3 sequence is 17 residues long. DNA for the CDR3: TGTGCCAGCACTCGACGACTAGCCGGGGGCCTCACAGATACGCAGTATTTT. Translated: CASTRRLAGGLTDTQYF.

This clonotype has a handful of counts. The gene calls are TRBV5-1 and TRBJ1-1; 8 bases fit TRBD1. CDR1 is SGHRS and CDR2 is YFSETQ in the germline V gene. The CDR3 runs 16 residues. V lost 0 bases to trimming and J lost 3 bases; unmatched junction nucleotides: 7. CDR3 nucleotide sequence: TGCGCCAGCAGCTTGGGGTCAGGGGGCGTTGACACTGAAGCTTTCTTT. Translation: CASSLGSGGVDTEAFF.

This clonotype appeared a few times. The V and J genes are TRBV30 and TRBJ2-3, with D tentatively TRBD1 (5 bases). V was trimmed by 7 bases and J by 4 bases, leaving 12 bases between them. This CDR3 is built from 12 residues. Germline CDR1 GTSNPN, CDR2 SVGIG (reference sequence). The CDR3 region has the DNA TGTGCCTCAAGGGGCTTCGCAGATACGCAGTATTTT. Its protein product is CASRGFADTQYF.

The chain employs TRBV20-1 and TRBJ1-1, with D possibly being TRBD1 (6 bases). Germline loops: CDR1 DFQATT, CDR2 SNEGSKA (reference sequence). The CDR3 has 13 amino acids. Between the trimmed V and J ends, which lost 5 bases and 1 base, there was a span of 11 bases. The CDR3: CSAAIRGNTEAFF. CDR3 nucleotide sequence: TGCAGTGCTGCGATCAGGGGGAACACTGAAGCTTTCTTT.

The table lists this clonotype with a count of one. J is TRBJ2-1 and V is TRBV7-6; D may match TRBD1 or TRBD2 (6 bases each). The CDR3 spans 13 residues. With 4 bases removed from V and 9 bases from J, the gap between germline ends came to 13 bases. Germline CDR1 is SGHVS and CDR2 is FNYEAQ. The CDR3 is CASSYSGATEQFF. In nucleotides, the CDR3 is TGTGCCAGCAGCTACTCGGGGGCCACTGAGCAGTTCTTC.

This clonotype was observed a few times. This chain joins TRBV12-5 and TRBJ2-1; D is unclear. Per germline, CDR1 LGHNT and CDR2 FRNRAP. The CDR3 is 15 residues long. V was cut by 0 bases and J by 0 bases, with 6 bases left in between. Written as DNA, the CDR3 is TGTGCTAGTGGTTTGGTTCAGAGCTCCTACAATGAGCAGTTCTTC. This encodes CASGLVQSSYNEQFF.

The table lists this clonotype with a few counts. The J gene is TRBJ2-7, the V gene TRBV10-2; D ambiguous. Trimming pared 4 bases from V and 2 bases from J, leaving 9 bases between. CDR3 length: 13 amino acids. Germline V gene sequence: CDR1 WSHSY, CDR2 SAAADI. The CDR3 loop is CASSGVTPYEQYV. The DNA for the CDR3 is TGCGCCAGCAGTGGGGTAACCCCCTACGAGCAGTACGTC.

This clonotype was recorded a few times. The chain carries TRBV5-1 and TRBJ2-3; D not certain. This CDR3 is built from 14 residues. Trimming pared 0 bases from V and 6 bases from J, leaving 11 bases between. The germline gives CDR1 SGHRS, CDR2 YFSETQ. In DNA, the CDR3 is TGCGCCAGCAGCTTGGGAGGTCCCGAGGATACGCAGTATTTT. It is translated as CASSLGGPEDTQYF.

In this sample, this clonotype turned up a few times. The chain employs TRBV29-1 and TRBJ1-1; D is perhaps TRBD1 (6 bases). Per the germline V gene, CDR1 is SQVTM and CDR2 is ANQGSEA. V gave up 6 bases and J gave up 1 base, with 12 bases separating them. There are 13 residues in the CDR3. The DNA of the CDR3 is TGCAGCGTCCGAGGGGGGCCGAACACTGAAGCTTTCTTT. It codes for CSVRGGPNTEAFF.

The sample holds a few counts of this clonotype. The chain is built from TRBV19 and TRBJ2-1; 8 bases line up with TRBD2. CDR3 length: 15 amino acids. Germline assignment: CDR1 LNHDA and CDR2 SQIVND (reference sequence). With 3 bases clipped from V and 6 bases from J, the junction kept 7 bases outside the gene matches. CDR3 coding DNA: TGTGCCAGTAGTATTCAGCGGGAGAGAAGCAATGAGCAGTTCTTC. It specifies CASSIQRERSNEQFF.